The T cell receptor (beta chain) under discussion was sequenced for a study of blood T cell repertoires in COVID-19. J was trimmed by 4 bases and V by 6 bases; bases with no gene match: 11. CDR1 is SQVTM and CDR2 is ANQGSEA in the germline V gene. The CDR3 length is 14 residues. The method was immunoSEQ multiplex PCR; TCRdb's version includes in-frame clones alone and lacks a portion of them. This table has 55,000 to 75,000 clones, around 86% appearing once. This clone was found once. The genes are TRBV29-1 and TRBJ2-7, with 8 bases matching TRBD2. Material for sequencing was peripheral blood. The clonotype comes from a middle-aged man with active COVID-19. DNA for the CDR3: TGCAGCGTAGACTTAAGCGGGAGCGGTTACGAGCAGTACTTC. It is translated as CSVDLSGSGYEQYF.